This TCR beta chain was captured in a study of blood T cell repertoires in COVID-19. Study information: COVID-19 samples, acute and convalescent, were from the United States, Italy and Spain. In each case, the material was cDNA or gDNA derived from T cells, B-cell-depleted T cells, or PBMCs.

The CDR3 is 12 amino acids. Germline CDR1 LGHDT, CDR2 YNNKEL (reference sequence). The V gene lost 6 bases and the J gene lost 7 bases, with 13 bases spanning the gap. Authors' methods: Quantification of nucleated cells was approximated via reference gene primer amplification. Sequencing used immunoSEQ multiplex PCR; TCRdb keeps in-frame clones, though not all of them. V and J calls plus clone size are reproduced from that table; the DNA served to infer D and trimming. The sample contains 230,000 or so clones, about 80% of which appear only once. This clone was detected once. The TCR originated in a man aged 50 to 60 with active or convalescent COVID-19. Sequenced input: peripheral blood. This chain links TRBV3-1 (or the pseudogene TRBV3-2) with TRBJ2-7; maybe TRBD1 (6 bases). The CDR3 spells CASRGQISEQYF. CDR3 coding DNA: TGTGCCAGCAGAGGACAGATCAGTGAGCAGTACTTC.